The clone carrying this T cell receptor (beta chain) was counted between two and nine times. Its specificity is not known. V was cut by 0 bases and J by 4 bases, with 8 bases left in between. The CDR3 consists of 14 residues. Looked up from germline, CDR1 is SGHDT and CDR2 is YYEEEE. The record originates from a study of OX40 agonist ivuxolimab in advanced cancers. Whole-study context: Patients with hepatocellular carcinoma, melanoma, renal cell or head and neck cancer made up the dose-escalation patients.

General study points: At 0.1 to 3.0 mg/kg, clonal expansion of CD4+ and CD8+ blood T cells had occurred by week 6.

Here immunoSEQ multiplex PCR was the method, and the copy in TCRdb shows in-frame clones only, minus some. The table includes tens of thousands of clones, roughly 89% detected once. The TCR was taken from an adult with an advanced solid tumor such as melanoma, head and neck, liver or kidney cancer. The chain carries TRBV5-6 and TRBJ2-1; D not resolved. The sequences come from CD4+ or CD8+ T cells sorted from blood, collected in a trial of the OX40 agonist ivuxolimab. The CDR3 loop is CASSLGSRYNEQFF. For the CDR3, the DNA is TGTGCCAGCAGCTTGGGGTCCAGGTACAATGAGCAGTTCTTC.